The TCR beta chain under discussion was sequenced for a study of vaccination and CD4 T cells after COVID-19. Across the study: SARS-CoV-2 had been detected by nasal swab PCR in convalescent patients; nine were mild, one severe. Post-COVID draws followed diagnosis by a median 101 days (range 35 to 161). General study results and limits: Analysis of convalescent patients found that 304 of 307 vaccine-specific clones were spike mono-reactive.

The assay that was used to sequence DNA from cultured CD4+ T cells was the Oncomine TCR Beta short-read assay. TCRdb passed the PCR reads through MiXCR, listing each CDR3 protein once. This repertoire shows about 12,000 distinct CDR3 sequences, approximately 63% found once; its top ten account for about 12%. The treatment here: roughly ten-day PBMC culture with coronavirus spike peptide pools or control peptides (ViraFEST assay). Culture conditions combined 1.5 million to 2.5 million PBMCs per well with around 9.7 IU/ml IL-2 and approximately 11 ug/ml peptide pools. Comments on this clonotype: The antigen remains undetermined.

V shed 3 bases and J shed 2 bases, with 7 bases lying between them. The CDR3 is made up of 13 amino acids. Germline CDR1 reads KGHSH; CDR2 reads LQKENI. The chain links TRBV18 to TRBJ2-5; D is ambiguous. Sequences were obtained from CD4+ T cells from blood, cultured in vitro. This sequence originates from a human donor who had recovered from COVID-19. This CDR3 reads CASSPGSQETQYF. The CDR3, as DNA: TGTGCCAGCTCACCGGGGTCGCAAGAGACCCAGTACTTC.